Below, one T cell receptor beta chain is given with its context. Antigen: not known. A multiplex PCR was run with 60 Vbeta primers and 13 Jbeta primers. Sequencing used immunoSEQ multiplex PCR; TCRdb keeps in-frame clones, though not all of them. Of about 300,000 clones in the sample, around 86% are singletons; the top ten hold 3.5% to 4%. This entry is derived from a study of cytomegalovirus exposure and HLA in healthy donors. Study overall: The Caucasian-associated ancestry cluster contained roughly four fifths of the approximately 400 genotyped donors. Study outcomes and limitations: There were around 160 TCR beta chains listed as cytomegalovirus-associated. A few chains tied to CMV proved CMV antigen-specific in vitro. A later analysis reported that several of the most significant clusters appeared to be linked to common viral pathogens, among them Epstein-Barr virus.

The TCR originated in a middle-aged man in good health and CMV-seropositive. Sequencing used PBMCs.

The CDR3 here is CASSSQGLGIQYF. For the CDR3, the DNA is TGTGCCAGCAGCTCACAGGGGTTAGGCATTCAGTACTTC. The chain combines TRBV7-8 with TRBJ2-4, with TRBD1 identical over 7 bases. V shed 4 bases and J 9 bases; nucleotides not matched to a gene: 6. From germline, CDR1 is SGHVS and CDR2 FQNEAQ. This CDR3 has 13 amino acids.